The present T cell receptor beta chain was sequenced within a study of OX40 agonist ivuxolimab in advanced cancers. Study summary: The diagnoses of dose-escalation patients were hepatocellular carcinoma, melanoma, renal cell or head and neck cancer. Participants averaged roughly 60 years of age (range about 23 to 79) and were under 90% male.

Notes on this clone: Its antigen remains unknown.

The CDR3 spans 14 residues. Germline V lookup: CDR1 PRHDT, CDR2 FYEKMQ (reference sequence). The V and J ends lost 1 base and 7 bases respectively, with 10 bases between them. Libraries were prepared by immunoSEQ multiplex PCR; TCRdb keeps only in-frame clonotypes and omits some of them. The sample lists roughly 58,000 clones; over 90% were seen once. General study points: More expanded clones were seen, on average, in CD8+ T cells than in CD4+.

The sequencing used CD4+ or CD8+ T cells sorted from blood, collected in a trial of the OX40 agonist ivuxolimab. The chain has TRBV13 and TRBJ1-4, with D unclear. This sequence originates from an adult with an advanced solid tumor such as melanoma, head and neck, liver or kidney cancer. The CDR3 loop reads CASSLAGNGEKLFF. In DNA, the CDR3 is TGTGCCAGCAGCTTAGCGGGAAATGGTGAAAAACTGTTTTTT. The full variable domain, its missing parts supplied by reference TRBV13 and TRBJ1-4, is AAGVIQSPRHLIKEKRETATLKCYPIPRHDTVYWYQQGPGQDPQFLISFYEKMQSDKGSIPDRFSAQQFSDYHSELNMSSLELGDSALYFCASSLAGNGEKLFFGSGTQLSVL.